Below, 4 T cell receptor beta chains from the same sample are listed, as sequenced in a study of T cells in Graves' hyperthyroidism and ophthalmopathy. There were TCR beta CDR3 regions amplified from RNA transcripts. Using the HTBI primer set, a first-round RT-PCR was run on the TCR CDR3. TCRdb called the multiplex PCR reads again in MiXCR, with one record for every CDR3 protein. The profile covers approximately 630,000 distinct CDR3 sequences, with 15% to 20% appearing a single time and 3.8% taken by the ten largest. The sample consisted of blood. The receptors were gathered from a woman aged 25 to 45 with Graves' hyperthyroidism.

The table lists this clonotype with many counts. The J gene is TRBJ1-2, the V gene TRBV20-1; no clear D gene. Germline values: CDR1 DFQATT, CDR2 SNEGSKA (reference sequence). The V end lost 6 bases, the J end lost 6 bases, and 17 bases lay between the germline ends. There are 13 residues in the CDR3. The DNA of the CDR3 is TGCAGTGCCAGCGATAGTTCGCGGCATGGCTACACCTTC. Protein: CSASDSSRHGYTF.

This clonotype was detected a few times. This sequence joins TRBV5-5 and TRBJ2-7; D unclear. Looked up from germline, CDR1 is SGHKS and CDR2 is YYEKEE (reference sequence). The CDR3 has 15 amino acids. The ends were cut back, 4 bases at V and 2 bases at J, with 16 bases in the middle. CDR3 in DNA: TGTGCCAGCAGCCCCTTCGGCAGGCAGCCCTACGAGCAGTACTTC. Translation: CASSPFGRQPYEQYF.

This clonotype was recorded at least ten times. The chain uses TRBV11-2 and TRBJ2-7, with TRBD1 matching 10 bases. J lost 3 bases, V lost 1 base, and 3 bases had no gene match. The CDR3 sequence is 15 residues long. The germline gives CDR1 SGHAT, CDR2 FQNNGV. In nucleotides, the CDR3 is TGTGCCAGCAGCTTAGGGACAGGGGGGTACTACGAGCAGTACTTC. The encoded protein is CASSLGTGGYYEQYF.

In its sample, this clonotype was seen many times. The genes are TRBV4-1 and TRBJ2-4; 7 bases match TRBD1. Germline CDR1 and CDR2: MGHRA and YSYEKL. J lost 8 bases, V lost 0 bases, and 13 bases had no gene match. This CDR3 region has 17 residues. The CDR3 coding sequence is TGCGCCAGCAGCCAAGATCCTTTGACAGGGCGCCCGGACATTCAGTACTTC. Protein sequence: CASSQDPLTGRPDIQYF.